This T cell receptor (beta chain) was observed in a study of T-cell memory formation after mild COVID-19. This clonotype was found a few times. Germline assignment: CDR1 MNHEY and CDR2 SMNVEV (reference sequence). The length of the CDR3 is 15 residues. The V and J ends lost 4 bases and 4 bases, in that order; junction bases with no gene match: 4. TCRdb recomputed calls from the 5' RACE reads with MiXCR, one row per CDR3 protein. The sample records over 60,000 distinct CDR3 sequences, roughly 17% being singletons. The sequence derives from an adult woman who had mild COVID-19 (a few samples of this study predate the infection). Cell type and time point are not known. The sequencing input was PBMCs or a T cell subset sorted from them (not recorded which). The chain recombines TRBV27 with TRBJ2-3, with TRBD1 matching 11 bases. The CDR3 here is CASSYPGQGADTQYF. The CDR3 DNA is TGTGCCAGCAGTTATCCGGGACAGGGGGCAGATACGCAGTATTTT.